Each of the 25 T cell receptor beta chains below was sequenced from the same sample in a study of T cell responses to AZD1222 COVID-19 vaccine. This table comes from immunoSEQ multiplex PCR, and its TCRdb copy is limited to in-frame clones, with some not included. The top ten hold just over 5.5% of the sample, which has about 140,000 clones, around 90% seen once. The specimen comprised peripheral blood, sampled on day 0 of AZD1222 vaccination. The origin of the receptors is an adult in good health.

V and J are TRBV10-3 and TRBJ2-3; 14 positions agree with TRBD2. CDR3 size: 17 residues. Trimming removed 6 bases from V and 6 bases from J; junction bases left unmatched: 11. The germline V gene encodes CDR1 ENHRY and CDR2 SYGVKD. As DNA, the CDR3 is TGTGCCATCAGACCCGGTGGACTAGCGGGAGGTAGGGATACGCAGTATTTT. Translated: CAIRPGGLAGGRDTQYF.

About this clone: The germline gene is not matched at one end of the junction; a read error may be the cause. This chain connects TRBV30 to TRBJ1-2; D is unresolved. This CDR3 has 13 amino acids. The germline V gene has CDR1 GTSNPN and CDR2 SVGIG (reference sequence). This CDR3 reads CARSGQAPYGYTF. DNA of the CDR3: TGTGCCCGGAGTGGTCAGGCACCATATGGCTACACCTTC.

V gene TRBV9 combines with J gene TRBJ2-5, with a weak D call TRBD1 (6 bases). Germline V gene data show CDR1 as SGDLS and CDR2 as YYNGEE. With 6 bases removed from V and 4 bases from J, the gap between germline ends came to 19 bases. This CDR3 has 15 amino acids. The CDR3 region is CASTKLGGERETQYF. In DNA, the CDR3 is TGTGCCAGCACCAAACTAGGGGGAGAGCGAGAGACCCAGTACTTC.

V gene TRBV11-2 combines with J gene TRBJ2-7; D gene ambiguous. There are 11 residues in the CDR3. Germline CDR1 and CDR2: SGHAT and FQNNGV. V was shortened by 5 bases and J by 4 bases, with 6 bases between the two germline ends. CDR3 coding DNA: TGTGCCAGCAGCCCTATATACGAGCAGTACTTC. It translates to CASSPIYEQYF.

The chain is built from TRBV6-5 and TRBJ1-1; 8 nucleotides align to TRBD1. CDR3 length: 14 residues. CDR1 MNHEY and CDR2 SVGAGI come from the germline V gene. V was pared by 6 bases and J by 2 bases, with 5 bases of the junction left unmatched. CDR3 nucleotides: TGTGCCAGCAGCGAGACAGGGGCCAACACTGAAGCTTTCTTT. Protein sequence: CASSETGANTEAFF.

By frequency in the sample, this clone is medium-sized. The rearrangement joins TRBV7-9 to TRBJ1-4; 7 bases align to TRBD1. Trimming removed 1 base from V and 0 bases from J; junction bases left unmatched: 5. Germline values: CDR1 SEHNR, CDR2 FQNEAQ (reference sequence). There are 17 residues in the CDR3. Here the CDR3 DNA reads TGTGCCAGCAGCTTAGGGACAGGTTTTGCAACTAATGAAAAACTGTTTTTT. Amino acid sequence: CASSLGTGFATNEKLFF.

This clone was seen once. This chain links TRBV18 with TRBJ2-1; no clear D gene. V was shortened by 5 bases and J by 5 bases, with 13 bases between the two germline ends. The germline CDR1 and CDR2 sequences are KGHSH and LQKENI. The CDR3 is 14 amino acids. The CDR3 coding sequence is TGTGCCAGCTCAGGTCCACCAACAAACAATGAGCAGTTCTTC. Translation gives CASSGPPTNNEQFF. Supplemented by reference TRBV18 and TRBJ2-1, the full variable domain reads NAGVMQNPRHLVRRRGQEARLRCSPMKGHSHVYWYRQLPEEGLKFMVYLQKENIIDESGMPKERFSAEFPKEGPSILRIQQVVRGDSAAYFCASSGPPTNNEQFFGPGTRLTVL.

This chain joins TRBV11-3 and TRBJ1-1; a possible D gene is TRBD1 (5 bases). This CDR3 has 15 residues. From germline, CDR1 is SGHNT and CDR2 YENEEA. V gave up 2 bases and J gave up 0 bases, with 10 bases separating them. The CDR3: CASSLFTGVNTEAFF. The CDR3, as DNA: TGTGCCAGCAGCTTATTTACAGGAGTGAACACTGAAGCTTTCTTT.

The J gene is TRBJ2-7, the V gene TRBV4-3; either TRBD1 or TRBD2 may fit D (6 bases each). Trimming removed 0 bases at V and 2 bases at J, with 11 bases between. Germline CDR1 reads LGHNA; CDR2 reads YSLEER. The CDR3 is 15 amino acids. The CDR3 region has the DNA TGCGCCAGCAGCCAAGAGGTAGGGGGGCCCTACGAGCAGTACTTC. This translates into CASSQEVGGPYEQYF.

This clone was recorded only once. The genes are TRBV19 and TRBJ2-1; possible D gene TRBD2, 5 bases. The CDR3 consists of 20 residues. Per germline, CDR1 LNHDA and CDR2 SQIVND (reference sequence). V lost 0 bases to trimming and J lost 5 bases, with 26 bases between them. In DNA, the CDR3 is TGTGCCAGTAGTATAGATCTGATAACACCTCTTGAGGGTTGGGACAATGAGCAGTTCTTC. It encodes CASSIDLITPLEGWDNEQFF.

Written as DNA, the CDR3 is TGTGCCAGCAGCACCGACAGGATCCCCCCTGAAGCTTTCTTT. Its translation: CASSTDRIPPEAFF. The rearrangement links TRBV13 to TRBJ1-1; D is possibly TRBD1 (6 bases). Trimming left V 5 bases short and J 6 bases short, with 16 bases between. This CDR3 spans 14 amino acids. Per the germline V gene, CDR1 is PRHDT and CDR2 is FYEKMQ (reference sequence).

The chain links TRBV27 to TRBJ1-2, with 9 bases fitting TRBD1. V was clipped by 0 bases and J by 6 bases; unmatched bases: 17. The CDR3 has 19 residues. In germline, CDR1 is MNHEY, CDR2 SMNVEV (reference sequence). CDR3 DNA: TGTGCCAGCAGTTTATCTGCACGACGGGACAGGGTATTTTTTAATGGCTACACCTTC. Its translation: CASSLSARRDRVFFNGYTF.

The chain uses TRBV19 and TRBJ2-7; TRBD2 matches at 7 bases. In germline, CDR1 is LNHDA, CDR2 SQIVND (reference sequence). The CDR3 is 13 amino acids. J was trimmed by 5 bases and V by 10 bases; bases with no gene match: 11. CDR3 sequence (DNA): TGTGCCACCCTCCCAGCGGGATATAACGAGCAGTACTTC. Encoded protein: CATLPAGYNEQYF.

This chain links TRBV20-1 with TRBJ1-2; D is unresolved. The CDR3 has 11 residues. V lost 1 base, J lost 10 bases, and 10 bases lay in between. Germline-derived CDR1 and CDR2 are DFQATT and SNEGSKA (reference sequence). CDR3 DNA sequence: TGCAGTGCTAGAGTCCAGCCAGACTACACCTTC. This codes for CSARVQPDYTF.

This clone has just one count. The J gene is TRBJ2-6, the V gene TRBV5-1, with D perhaps TRBD1 (6 bases). Germline CDR1 SGHRS, CDR2 YFSETQ. The CDR3 has 16 residues. Deletions cut 0 bases from V and 0 bases from J, with 7 bases between. CDR3 in amino acids: CASSLGRGSGANVLTF. The DNA for the CDR3 is TGCGCCAGCAGCTTGGGCAGGGGCTCTGGGGCCAACGTCCTGACTTTC.

The V call is TRBV27, the J call TRBJ2-7, with TRBD2 identical over 7 bases. Germline V gives CDR1 MNHEY, CDR2 SMNVEV (reference sequence). The CDR3 contains 16 residues. J lost 6 bases, V lost 3 bases, and 14 bases had no gene match. The CDR3 here is CASSFRSRREYSEQYF. In nucleotides, the CDR3 is TGTGCCAGCAGTTTCCGGTCGAGGCGGGAGTACTCCGAGCAGTACTTC.

This chain joins TRBV10-3 and TRBJ1-4; a weak D match, TRBD1 (6 bases). The CDR3 is 13 amino acids. Germline CDR1 ENHRY, CDR2 SYGVKD. The ends were cut back, 6 bases at V and 8 bases at J, with 13 bases in the middle. CDR3 coding DNA: TGTGCCATCAGGGCTGGACAGAGAGAAAAACTGTTTTTT. As protein: CAIRAGQREKLFF.

The chain links TRBV27 to TRBJ1-2; D possibly corresponds to TRBD1 (5 bases). The germline V and J ends were trimmed by 2 bases and 8 bases, with 24 bases remaining between them. The CDR3 sequence is 17 residues long. CDR1 and CDR2 from the germline V gene are MNHEY and SMNVEV (reference sequence). CDR3 region: CASSLDWSQGTYGGYTF. In DNA form, the CDR3 reads TGTGCCAGCAGTTTAGATTGGTCGCAGGGAACTTATGGCGGCTACACCTTC.

The chain combines TRBV10-3 with TRBJ1-1; D gene ambiguous. Germline CDR1 and CDR2: ENHRY and SYGVKD. This CDR3 has 13 amino acids. Between the trimmed V and J ends, which lost 4 bases and 5 bases, there was a span of 11 bases. This CDR3 reads CAISVRGMTEAFF. The CDR3 nucleotides read TGTGCCATCAGTGTTCGGGGTATGACTGAAGCTTTCTTT.

The rearrangement links TRBV9 to TRBJ1-1, with D perhaps TRBD1 (5 bases). The CDR3 length is 15 residues. V lost 2 bases and J lost 0, with 11 bases in between. CDR1 is SGDLS, CDR2 YYNGEE, per germline. CDR3 region: CASSVAQDLNTEAFF. In DNA, the CDR3 is TGTGCCAGCAGCGTGGCACAGGATTTGAACACTGAAGCTTTCTTT.

The genes are TRBV5-1 and TRBJ2-1, with 12 bases fitting TRBD2. CDR3 size: 15 residues. J was trimmed by 9 bases and V by 5 bases; bases with no gene match: 9. CDR1 and CDR2 (germline): SGHRS, YFSETQ. In nucleotides, the CDR3 is TGCGCCAGCAGTCCTCTAGCGGGAGGGAACGGTGAGCAGTTCTTC. Its protein product is CASSPLAGGNGEQFF.

The chain links TRBV28 to TRBJ2-7, with 9 positions matching TRBD1. With V trimmed by 8 bases and J by 6 bases, 14 bases remained unmatched. Germline V CDR1 and CDR2: MDHEN, SYDVKM. The CDR3 has 15 residues. CDR3 sequence (DNA): TGTGCCAGCTTGAGACCGGGACAGGGTTTGGGCGAGCAGTACTTC. Translation gives CASLRPGQGLGEQYF.

This chain links TRBV7-8 with TRBJ2-1, with 10 bases lining up with TRBD2. V shed 5 bases, J shed 8 bases, and the junction held 9 bases outside the gene matches. Germline-derived CDR1 and CDR2 are SGHVS and FQNEAQ. This CDR3 comprises 15 residues. The CDR3 here is CASSVLAGVVHEQFF. In DNA, the CDR3 is TGTGCCAGCAGCGTGCTAGCGGGAGTAGTACATGAGCAGTTCTTC.

V usage is TRBV5-1 and J usage is TRBJ1-1, with D uncertain. The V end lost 0 bases, the J end lost 11 bases, and 11 bases lay between the germline ends. CDR1 is SGHRS, CDR2 YFSETQ, per germline. The CDR3 is made up of 12 amino acids. The CDR3 loop is CASSLEGPGAFF. For the CDR3, the DNA is TGCGCCAGCAGCTTGGAAGGTCCAGGCGCTTTCTTT.

The chain employs TRBV14 and TRBJ1-3; 7 positions match TRBD1. There are 14 residues in the CDR3. The junction had 5 bases not matched to a gene; V was cut back by 4 bases and J by 5 bases. The germline gives CDR1 SGHDN, CDR2 FVKESK. The CDR3 DNA reads as TGTGCCAGCAGCCCGACAGGGAACCGAAACACCATATATTTT. The encoded protein is CASSPTGNRNTIYF.